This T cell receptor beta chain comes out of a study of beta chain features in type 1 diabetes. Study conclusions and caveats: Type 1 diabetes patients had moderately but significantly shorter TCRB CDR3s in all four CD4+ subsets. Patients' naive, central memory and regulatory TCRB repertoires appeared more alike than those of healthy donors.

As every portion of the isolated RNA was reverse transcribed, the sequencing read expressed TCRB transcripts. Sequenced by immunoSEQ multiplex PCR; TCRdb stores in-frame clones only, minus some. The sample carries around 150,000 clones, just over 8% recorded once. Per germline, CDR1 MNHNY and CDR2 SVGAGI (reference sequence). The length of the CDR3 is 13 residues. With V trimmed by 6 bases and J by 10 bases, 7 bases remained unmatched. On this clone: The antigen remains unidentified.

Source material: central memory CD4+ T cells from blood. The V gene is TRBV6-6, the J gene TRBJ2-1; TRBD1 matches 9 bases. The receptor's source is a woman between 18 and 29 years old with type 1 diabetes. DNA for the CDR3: TGTGCCAGCAGGCAACAGGGGGCAGGAGAGCAGTTCTTC. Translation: CASRQQGAGEQFF.